A selection of T cell receptor beta chains follows, all from one sample in a study of beta chain features in type 1 diabetes. The protocol was immunoSEQ multiplex PCR, while the TCRdb copy is restricted to in-frame clones and leaves out a portion. The sample carries over 15,000 clones, around two fifths recorded once. The sample consisted of stem cell memory CD4+ T cells from blood. The receptors were gathered from a woman in her thirties or forties in good health. The CDR3 runs from the conserved cysteine through the conserved F or W. The order of the fields is clone size, D gene, J gene, CDR3 length, V gene, CDR3 protein, CDR3 DNA. The D gene is left open where the match is weak. Rows may omit the clone size; those that give it use once, few, many or a size class.

NA	TRBD1	TRBJ1-2	14	TRBV6-1	CASINRGRSYGYTF	TGTGCCAGCATTAACAGGGGGCGCAGCTATGGCTACACCTTC
NA	NA	TRBJ2-7	13	TRBV6-5	CASSYGQSYEQYF	TGTGCCAGCAGTTACGGACAGTCTTACGAGCAGTACTTC
NA	TRBD2	TRBJ2-5	16	TRBV4-3	CASSQVLRGVQETQYF	TGCGCCAGCAGCCAAGTCCTTCGGGGGGTCCAAGAGACCCAGTACTTC
NA	NA	TRBJ2-5	12	TRBV11-2	CASSPRSWSQYF	TGTGCCAGCAGCCCTCGTAGTTGGTCCCAGTACTTC
NA	TRBD2	TRBJ2-3	17	TRBV5-4	CASSLDVGAGGPDTQYF	TGTGCCAGCAGCCTAGACGTCGGGGCGGGGGGCCCAGATACGCAGTATTTT
NA	TRBD2	TRBJ2-3	12	TRBV2	CASSDLAGGQYF	TGTGCCAGCAGTGATCTAGCGGGGGGGCAGTATTTT
NA	NA	TRBJ1-1	13	TRBV29-1	CSIRLNQNTEAFF	TGCAGCATTCGACTTAACCAGAACACTGAAGCTTTCTTT
once	NA	TRBJ1-5	16	TRBV7-9	CASSLHRVSADQPQHF	TGTGCCAGCAGCTTACACAGGGTTAGCGCGGATCAGCCCCAGCATTTT
NA	TRBD1	TRBJ2-7	15	TRBV6-6	CASSRGTGPFTEQYF	TGTGCCAGCAGTCGAGGGACAGGACCGTTTACTGAGCAGTACTTC
NA	NA	TRBJ1-3	14	TRBV19	CASRPGFSGNTIYF	TGTGCCAGCCGGCCGGGGTTCTCTGGAAACACCATATATTTT
NA	NA	TRBJ1-2	12	TRBV29-1	CSVVRGPYGYTF	TGCAGCGTTGTAAGGGGTCCCTATGGCTACACCTTC
NA	NA	TRBJ1-4	16	TRBV5-6	CASSLSRVATNEKLFF	TGTGCCAGCAGCTTGTCCCGAGTTGCAACTAATGAAAAACTGTTTTTT
few	TRBD2	TRBJ2-5	17	TRBV5-1	CASSPGLAGGGQETQYF	TGCGCCAGCAGCCCCGGACTAGCGGGGGGTGGGCAAGAGACCCAGTACTTC
NA	NA	TRBJ2-2	13	TRBV19	CASSIAGTGELFF	TGTGCCAGTAGTATAGCCGGCACCGGGGAGCTGTTTTTT
NA	NA	TRBJ1-2	13	TRBV6-1	CASSEWTAYGYTF	TGTGCCAGCAGTGAATGGACAGCCTATGGCTACACCTTC
NA	NA	TRBJ2-2	17	TRBV27	CASRPRRVVGASGELFF	TGTGCCAGCAGACCCCGCAGGGTGGTTGGGGCGAGCGGGGAGCTGTTTTTT
few	TRBD2	TRBJ2-1	17	TRBV30	CAWTWGGGASFHNEQFF	TGTGCCTGGACCTGGGGCGGGGGAGCCTCTTTCCACAATGAGCAGTTCTTC
few	NA	TRBJ2-5	12	TRBV6-5	CASSYGGETQYF	TGTGCCAGCAGTTACGGAGGGGAGACCCAGTACTTC
NA	TRBD1	TRBJ1-3	14	TRBV9	CASSPTGPGNTIYF	TGTGCCAGCAGCCCGACAGGGCCTGGAAACACCATATATTTT
NA	NA	TRBJ1-1	18	TRBV13	CASSLGQGRVFNATEAFF	TGTGCCAGCAGCTTAGGCCAGGGCAGGGTGTTCAATGCCACTGAAGCTTTCTTT
NA	NA	TRBJ1-2	15	TRBV6-1	CASSENWRGRPGYTF	TGTGCCAGCAGTGAAAACTGGAGGGGCCGGCCTGGCTACACCTTC
NA	NA	TRBJ2-3	14	TRBV7-2	CASSFYKSTDTQYF	TGTGCCAGCAGCTTTTACAAGAGCACAGATACGCAGTATTTT
NA	NA	TRBJ1-5	14	TRBV6-5	CASRSTVVNQPQHF	TGTGCCAGCAGATCGACAGTGGTAAATCAGCCCCAGCATTTT
NA	NA	TRBJ1-2	14	TRBV29-1	CSVAGTQISYGYTF	TGCAGCGTTGCGGGGACACAGATTTCATATGGCTACACCTTC
NA	NA	TRBJ2-5	14	TRBV5-1	CASSLVVAPKTQYF	TGCGCCAGCAGCTTGGTCGTAGCCCCCAAGACCCAGTACTTC
few	NA	TRBJ2-2	13	TRBV19	CASSIASTGELFF	TGTGCCAGTAGTATTGCCAGCACCGGGGAGCTGTTTTTT
NA	NA	TRBJ1-6	15	TRBV6-6	CASSSLGALDSPLHF	TGTGCCAGCAGCTCCCTAGGGGCTTTGGATTCACCCCTCCACTTT